Shown below are 6 T cell receptor beta chains from a single sample sequenced in a study of CD4 T cells in relation to SARS-CoV-2 and coronaviruses (dated by TCRdb to the early 2020s). What these receptors recognize is not known. CD4+ T cells from unexposed donors were collected before the COVID-19 pandemic (2011-2018). Following 10 days of culture, the EasySep CD4+ T cell isolation kit was used to isolate CD4+ T cells. Libraries were built with the immunoSEQ multiplex PCR assay. TCRdb retrieved this table from immuneACCESS and kept in-frame rearrangements only. Not all clones are present; in checked studies, unresolved V genes account for under half, and no reason is known for the remainder. For this sample the table gives about 26,000 clones, of which around three quarters were detected only once. The ten largest clones represent over 9.5% of the sample. Sequenced: CD4+ T cells from PBMCs, cultured in vitro. The receptors were gathered from a human donor in good health.

V usage is TRBV12-3 or TRBV12-4 and J usage is TRBJ1-1, with no clear D. Trimming took 5 bases from V and 0 from J, leaving 7 bases between them. The CDR3 is 13 amino acids. The CDR3 loop reads CASSRLLNTEAFF. CDR3 bases: TGTGCCAGCAGTCGCCTACTGAACACTGAAGCTTTCTTT.

This sequence joins TRBV2 and TRBJ2-3, with 9 bases that match TRBD2. V lost 4 bases, J lost 5 bases, and 4 bases stayed unmatched. Germline V gives CDR1 SNHLY, CDR2 FYNNEI. The CDR3 is 14 residues long. CDR3 amino acids: CASSALRGGDTQYF. The CDR3 nucleotides are TGTGCCAGCAGTGCTTTGCGGGGGGGAGATACGCAGTATTTT. Full variable domain (missing parts from reference TRBV2 and TRBJ2-3): EPEVTQTPSHQVTQMGQEVILRCVPISNHLYFYWYRQILGQKVEFLVSFYNNEISEKSEIFDDQFSVERPDGSNFTLKIRSTKLEDSAMYFCASSALRGGDTQYFGPGTRLTVL.

This clone has only one observation. The chain joins TRBV5-4 to TRBJ2-7, with D perhaps TRBD1 or TRBD2 (5 bases each). This CDR3 comprises 15 residues. Germline V CDR1 and CDR2: SGHNT, YYREEE (reference sequence). Trimming shortened V by 6 bases and J by 0 bases, and 16 bases separated the two germline ends. The CDR3 here is CASTFDPGSSYEQYF. CDR3 nucleotides: TGTGCCAGCACCTTCGACCCAGGGAGCTCCTACGAGCAGTACTTC.

This clone was picked up a small number of times. V usage is TRBV12-5 and J usage is TRBJ2-3, with D unclear. Germline V lookup: CDR1 LGHNT, CDR2 FRNRAP. V was pared by 1 base and J by 2 bases, with 1 base between. The CDR3 consists of 12 residues. This chain's CDR3 is CASGLDTDTQYF. CDR3 DNA sequence: TGTGCTAGTGGTTTGGACACAGATACGCAGTATTTT.

V and J are TRBV19 and TRBJ1-4, with 8 bases matching TRBD1. The CDR3 sequence is 15 residues long. The germline CDR1 and CDR2 sequences are LNHDA and SQIVND (reference sequence). V dropped 3 bases and J dropped 2; count of bases not matched to a gene: 2. The CDR3 protein is CASSIGQGTNEKLFF. The CDR3 DNA is TGTGCCAGTAGTATTGGACAGGGCACTAATGAAAAACTGTTTTTT.

The chain links TRBV7-2 to TRBJ1-6; D gene uncertain. The CDR3 is 15 amino acids. Germline assignment: CDR1 SGHTA and CDR2 FQGNSA. Trimming pared 3 bases from V and 6 bases from J, leaving 12 bases between. CDR3 in DNA: TGTGCCAGCAGCTTCCGAAGGGCGGCTAATTCACCCCTCCACTTT. It specifies CASSFRRAANSPLHF.